This is a list of T cell receptor beta chains from one sample in a study of early T cells in non-severe SARS-CoV-2 infection. TCRdb called the 5' RACE reads again in MiXCR, with one record for every CDR3 protein. The sample has some 70,000 distinct CDR3 sequences; about 4.9% are singletons. The sample consisted of whole blood. These TCRs come from an adult who was a healthcare worker with PCR-confirmed SARS-CoV-2 infection or an uninfected control (not recorded which). Each CDR3 is given with its conserved first and last residue. The D gene is left open where the match is weak. Clone size is given for some rows only: seen once, a few or many times, or a class if the clone is expanded.

CDR3aa: CASSNIQGSNQPQHF; CDR3nt: TGTGCCAGCAGCAACATACAGGGAAGCAATCAGCCCCAGCATTTT; j_gene: TRBJ1-5; abundance: many; v_gene: TRBV5-6; len: 15; d_gene: NA
CDR3aa: CATSGTPTDTQYF; CDR3nt: TGTGCCACCAGCGGGACCCCCACAGATACGCAGTATTTT; j_gene: TRBJ2-3; abundance: many; v_gene: TRBV10-3; len: 13; d_gene: TRBD2
CDR3aa: CSATAVGGAAPTDQPQHF; CDR3nt: TGCAGTGCTACCGCCGTCGGAGGGGCGGCCCCGACAGATCAGCCCCAGCATTTT; j_gene: TRBJ1-5; abundance: many; v_gene: TRBV20-1; len: 18; d_gene: NA
CDR3aa: CASSSLGQGFDSPLHF; CDR3nt: TGTGCCAGCAGCTCCCTCGGACAGGGGTTTGATTCACCCCTCCACTTT; j_gene: TRBJ1-6; abundance: many; v_gene: TRBV7-6; len: 16; d_gene: TRBD1
CDR3aa: CASSAIGGDGNTIYF; CDR3nt: TGTGCCAGCAGCGCGATAGGTGGCGACGGAAACACCATATATTTT; j_gene: TRBJ1-3; abundance: few; v_gene: TRBV9; len: 15; d_gene: NA
CDR3aa: CASSLAGGYYGYTF; CDR3nt: TGTGCCAGCAGCTTAGCAGGGGGGTACTATGGCTACACCTTC; j_gene: TRBJ1-2; abundance: many; v_gene: TRBV7-2; len: 14; d_gene: NA
CDR3aa: CASSVEVNTEAFF; CDR3nt: TGTGCCAGCAGTGTGGAGGTGAACACTGAAGCTTTCTTT; j_gene: TRBJ1-1; abundance: many; v_gene: TRBV6-4; len: 13; d_gene: NA
CDR3aa: CASSISPPSGTDYEQYF; CDR3nt: TGTGCCAGTAGTATTTCTCCGCCTAGCGGGACGGACTACGAGCAGTACTTC; j_gene: TRBJ2-7; abundance: NA; v_gene: TRBV19; len: 17; d_gene: TRBD2
CDR3aa: CASSPETGRNYGYTF; CDR3nt: TGTGCCAGCTCACCGGAAACAGGGCGTAACTATGGCTACACCTTC; j_gene: TRBJ1-2; abundance: many; v_gene: TRBV18; len: 15; d_gene: NA
CDR3aa: CATSDFRESSPYEQYF; CDR3nt: TGTGCCACCAGTGATTTCCGGGAGTCGTCACCATACGAGCAGTACTTC; j_gene: TRBJ2-7; abundance: many; v_gene: TRBV24-1; len: 16; d_gene: NA
CDR3aa: CASSPYLAGVHEQYF; CDR3nt: TGTGCCAGCAGCCCCTACCTAGCGGGAGTCCACGAGCAGTACTTC; j_gene: TRBJ2-7; abundance: many; v_gene: TRBV7-9; len: 15; d_gene: TRBD2
CDR3aa: CASSHSSRTGELFF; CDR3nt: TGTGCCAGCAGCCATTCTAGCCGCACCGGGGAGCTGTTTTTT; j_gene: TRBJ2-2; abundance: many; v_gene: TRBV4-2; len: 14; d_gene: NA
CDR3aa: CASSLSTYEQYF; CDR3nt: TGTGCCAGCAGCCTGTCAACCTACGAGCAGTACTTC; j_gene: TRBJ2-7; abundance: many; v_gene: TRBV5-6; len: 12; d_gene: NA
CDR3aa: CAISERLLAGEKADTQYF; CDR3nt: TGTGCCATCAGTGAGAGGTTACTAGCGGGAGAGAAGGCAGATACGCAGTATTTT; j_gene: TRBJ2-3; abundance: many; v_gene: TRBV10-3; len: 18; d_gene: TRBD2
CDR3aa: CASSQTSGRGTGELFF; CDR3nt: TGTGCCAGCAGCCAGACTAGCGGGAGAGGCACCGGGGAGCTGTTTTTT; j_gene: TRBJ2-2; abundance: few; v_gene: TRBV3-1; len: 16; d_gene: TRBD2
CDR3aa: CAISAGTGEYGYTF; CDR3nt: TGTGCCATCAGTGCCGGGACAGGGGAGTATGGCTACACCTTC; j_gene: TRBJ1-2; abundance: NA; v_gene: TRBV10-3; len: 14; d_gene: TRBD1
CDR3aa: CASSQDLGAGANVLTF; CDR3nt: TGTGCCAGCAGCCAAGATCTGGGGGCTGGGGCCAACGTCCTGACTTTC; j_gene: TRBJ2-6; abundance: many; v_gene: TRBV4-2; len: 16; d_gene: NA
CDR3aa: CASSLWTGISTGELFF; CDR3nt: TGTGCCAGCAGCCTCTGGACAGGCATCAGTACCGGGGAGCTGTTTTTT; j_gene: TRBJ2-2; abundance: many; v_gene: TRBV7-6; len: 16; d_gene: TRBD1
CDR3aa: CASSRDTVGYGYTF; CDR3nt: TGTGCCAGCAGTCGTGATACGGTCGGCTATGGCTACACCTTC; j_gene: TRBJ1-2; abundance: few; v_gene: TRBV9; len: 14; d_gene: NA
CDR3aa: CAWRDETGFGYTF; CDR3nt: TGTGCCTGGAGGGATGAGACGGGTTTTGGCTACACCTTC; j_gene: TRBJ1-2; abundance: many; v_gene: TRBV30; len: 13; d_gene: NA
CDR3aa: CASSLIGDRTDTQYF; CDR3nt: TGTGCCAGCAGTTTAATAGGGGACCGCACAGATACGCAGTATTTT; j_gene: TRBJ2-3; abundance: many; v_gene: TRBV27; len: 15; d_gene: NA
CDR3aa: CASSRQTNTEAFF; CDR3nt: TGTGCCAGCAGCCGACAAACGAACACTGAAGCTTTCTTT; j_gene: TRBJ1-1; abundance: many; v_gene: TRBV7-2; len: 13; d_gene: NA
CDR3aa: CASSLRTMGPGEKMNTEAFF; CDR3nt: TGTGCCAGCAGTTTACGCACTATGGGTCCGGGGGAGAAAATGAACACTGAAGCTTTCTTT; j_gene: TRBJ1-1; abundance: NA; v_gene: TRBV28; len: 20; d_gene: NA
CDR3aa: CASSLHSSYNSPLHF; CDR3nt: TGTGCCAGCAGCTTGCACAGCTCCTATAATTCACCCCTCCACTTT; j_gene: TRBJ1-6; abundance: NA; v_gene: TRBV7-2; len: 15; d_gene: NA
CDR3aa: CASSQVAGETEAFF; CDR3nt: TGTGCCAGCAGCCAAGTAGCAGGGGAAACTGAAGCTTTCTTT; j_gene: TRBJ1-1; abundance: many; v_gene: TRBV4-2; len: 14; d_gene: NA
CDR3aa: CSVEEQSHYGYTF; CDR3nt: TGCAGCGTTGAAGAACAAAGCCATTATGGCTACACCTTC; j_gene: TRBJ1-2; abundance: many; v_gene: TRBV29-1; len: 13; d_gene: NA
CDR3aa: CSASTETQYF; CDR3nt: TGCAGTGCTAGTACTGAGACCCAGTACTTC; j_gene: TRBJ2-5; abundance: few; v_gene: TRBV20-1; len: 10; d_gene: NA
CDR3aa: CASSLTGLEAFF; CDR3nt: TGTGCCAGCAGCTTAACGGGGTTGGAAGCTTTCTTT; j_gene: TRBJ1-1; abundance: NA; v_gene: TRBV7-9; len: 12; d_gene: NA
CDR3aa: CASSLDYEQYF; CDR3nt: TGTGCCAGCAGCTTAGACTACGAGCAGTACTTC; j_gene: TRBJ2-7; abundance: NA; v_gene: TRBV7-2; len: 11; d_gene: NA
CDR3aa: CASSLLPGNTIYF; CDR3nt: TGTGCCAGCAGCTTGTTACCCGGAAACACCATATATTTT; j_gene: TRBJ1-3; abundance: many; v_gene: TRBV5-5; len: 13; d_gene: NA
CDR3aa: CSASPMMDSYGYTF; CDR3nt: TGCAGTGCTAGCCCCATGATGGACAGCTATGGCTACACCTTC; j_gene: TRBJ1-2; abundance: many; v_gene: TRBV20-1; len: 14; d_gene: NA
CDR3aa: CSARSPPGIAGVYPHEQYF; CDR3nt: TGCAGTGCTAGATCTCCCCCCGGGATAGCGGGAGTTTATCCCCACGAGCAGTACTTC; j_gene: TRBJ2-7; abundance: many; v_gene: TRBV20-1; len: 19; d_gene: TRBD2
CDR3aa: CSARVGASDYLINEQFF; CDR3nt: TGCAGTGCTAGAGTAGGCGCTAGCGATTATTTGATAAATGAGCAGTTCTTC; j_gene: TRBJ2-1; abundance: few; v_gene: TRBV20-1; len: 17; d_gene: NA
CDR3aa: CASSLPTGELFF; CDR3nt: TGTGCCAGCAGTTTGCCCACCGGGGAGCTGTTTTTT; j_gene: TRBJ2-2; abundance: many; v_gene: TRBV12-3/TRBV12-4; len: 12; d_gene: NA
CDR3aa: CASKLSTDTQYF; CDR3nt: TGTGCCAGCAAGCTGAGCACAGATACGCAGTATTTT; j_gene: TRBJ2-3; abundance: many; v_gene: TRBV6-6; len: 12; d_gene: NA
CDR3aa: CASSYLDRIRYGYTF; CDR3nt: TGTGCCAGCAGTTACCTGGACAGGATCCGCTATGGCTACACCTTC; j_gene: TRBJ1-2; abundance: many; v_gene: TRBV6-5; len: 15; d_gene: TRBD1
CDR3aa: CASSLGQASGNTIYF; CDR3nt: TGTGCCAGCAGTTTGGGACAGGCCTCTGGAAACACCATATATTTT; j_gene: TRBJ1-3; abundance: many; v_gene: TRBV11-3; len: 15; d_gene: TRBD1
CDR3aa: CASSLAGGELGYTF; CDR3nt: TGTGCCAGCAGCTTAGCCGGCGGGGAATTGGGCTACACCTTC; j_gene: TRBJ1-2; abundance: many; v_gene: TRBV11-1; len: 14; d_gene: NA
CDR3aa: CASSQDYRQGSYSNQPQHF; CDR3nt: TGTGCCAGCAGCCAAGATTATAGGCAGGGGTCTTATAGCAATCAGCCCCAGCATTTT; j_gene: TRBJ1-5; abundance: many; v_gene: TRBV4-2; len: 19; d_gene: NA
CDR3aa: CASSLGSTEAFF; CDR3nt: TGCGCCAGCAGCTTGGGGTCCACTGAAGCTTTCTTT; j_gene: TRBJ1-1; abundance: many; v_gene: TRBV5-1; len: 12; d_gene: NA
CDR3aa: CASSFRGPDTQYF; CDR3nt: TGTGCCAGCAGCTTCCGGGGCCCAGATACGCAGTATTTT; j_gene: TRBJ2-3; abundance: many; v_gene: TRBV13; len: 13; d_gene: NA
CDR3aa: CSAALNRGNTEAFF; CDR3nt: TGCAGTGCTGCCTTGAACAGGGGGAACACTGAAGCTTTCTTT; j_gene: TRBJ1-1; abundance: few; v_gene: TRBV20-1; len: 14; d_gene: TRBD1
CDR3aa: CASTDRAYEQYF; CDR3nt: TGTGCCAGCACCGACAGGGCCTACGAGCAGTACTTC; j_gene: TRBJ2-7; abundance: NA; v_gene: TRBV27; len: 12; d_gene: TRBD1
CDR3aa: CSVEDPGKSLTDTQYF; CDR3nt: TGCAGCGTTGAAGATCCAGGAAAGTCCCTCACAGATACGCAGTATTTT; j_gene: TRBJ2-3; abundance: few; v_gene: TRBV29-1; len: 16; d_gene: NA